A selection of T cell receptor beta chains follows, all from one sample in a study of cytomegalovirus exposure and HLA in healthy donors. Produced via immunoSEQ multiplex PCR; TCRdb's table is partial and in-frame only. The profile shows over 85,000 clones, roughly four fifths of them singletons. The material sequenced was PBMCs. These receptor sequences come from a female donor in good health and CMV-seronegative. CDR3s include the opening cysteine and the closing phenylalanine or tryptophan. A D gene is named only where the DNA matches it firmly. A row's size may be missing; if present it is once, few, many or a size class.

V	J	size	D	length	DNA	CDR3
TRBV5-4	TRBJ1-1	NA	NA	14	TGTGCCAGCAGCATATCCCGGTCGAACACTGAAGCTTTCTTT	CASSISRSNTEAFF
TRBV5-6	TRBJ2-1	NA	TRBD1	14	TGTGCCAGCAGCTCGGGACAGGGGGAGAATGAGCAGTTCTTC	CASSSGQGENEQFF
TRBV7-8	TRBJ2-3	NA	TRBD2	19	TGTGCCAGCAGCTCCCCCTTGACTAGCGGGGGGGGTCTCACAGATACGCAGTATTTT	CASSSPLTSGGGLTDTQYF
TRBV4-1	TRBJ2-1	NA	TRBD2	17	TGCGCCAGCAGCCAGGTCAGAACTAGCGGGGGAAAACATGAGCAGTTCTTC	CASSQVRTSGGKHEQFF
TRBV11-1	TRBJ2-7	NA	NA	13	TGTACCAGCAGACCAACAGGAACCTACGAGCAGTACTTC	CTSRPTGTYEQYF
TRBV7-6	TRBJ2-7	once	TRBD2	16	TGTGCCAGCAGCTTAGGCCCCCAGGCGGGAGGTTACGAGCAGTACTTC	CASSLGPQAGGYEQYF
TRBV18	TRBJ2-2	NA	NA	15	TGTGCCAGCTCACGGCAGGGCGTGGGCACCGGGGAGCTGTTTTTT	CASSRQGVGTGELFF
TRBV7-3	TRBJ2-5	NA	NA	15	TGTGCCAGCAGCTTAACACCAGGGAACGGAGAGACCCAGTACTTC	CASSLTPGNGETQYF
TRBV12-5	TRBJ2-5	NA	TRBD1	14	TGTGCTAGTGGTTTCGGGACAGAGTATGAGACCCAGTACTTC	CASGFGTEYETQYF
TRBV30	TRBJ2-1	NA	NA	13	TGTGCCTGGAGTGTACGAGTAAATAATGAGCAGTTCTTC	CAWSVRVNNEQFF
TRBV9	TRBJ2-7	NA	TRBD1	16	TGTGCCAGCAGCGGGGGTTGGACAGGGGGTACCTACGAGCAGTACTTC	CASSGGWTGGTYEQYF
TRBV19	TRBJ1-1	NA	TRBD1	15	TGTGCCAGTAGTACCCGACAGGGGGGACGCACTGAAGCTTTCTTT	CASSTRQGGRTEAFF
TRBV28	TRBJ2-1	few	NA	12	TGTGCCAGCAGTACGGGACTTGCACAGCAGTTCTTC	CASSTGLAQQFF
TRBV6-5	TRBJ1-2	NA	NA	13	TGTGCCAGCAGTTACCGCAGGGATGCTGGCTACACCTTC	CASSYRRDAGYTF